This T cell receptor (beta chain) emerged from a study of blood T cell repertoires in COVID-19. Looking at the study overall: Samples taken during acute and convalescent COVID-19 were collected in the United States, Italy and Spain. Nucleic acid was either cDNA or gDNA, and it came from T cells, B-cell-depleted T cells, or PBMCs.

With V trimmed by 4 bases and J by 6 bases, 6 bases remained unmatched. CDR3 length: 14 amino acids. CDR1 and CDR2 (germline): MNHNY, SVGAGI (reference sequence). This clone has just one count. Methods used by the authors: Amplified reference gene primers provided the basis for estimating nucleated cell counts. Generated by immunoSEQ multiplex PCR, the TCRdb table keeps only in-frame clones and is missing some. V, J and clone size were drawn from that table, and D and trimming were deduced from the DNA. The table records more than 110,000 clones, 85% to 90% of them present only once. Specimen: peripheral blood. This TCR came from a man in his 60s with active or convalescent COVID-19. V usage is TRBV6-6 and J usage is TRBJ2-7; 10 bases fit TRBD2. CDR3 DNA: TGTGCCAGCAGTTTAAGCGGGAGGGCCTCCGAGCAGTACTTC. Residues: CASSLSGRASEQYF.